A single sample gave rise to the 18 T cell receptor beta chains below, sequenced in a study of T cell clonality in common variable immunodeficiency. Using immunoSEQ multiplex PCR, the repertoire was profiled, and TCRdb retains in-frame clones only, with some absent. The counts give tens of thousands of clones, none of them seen only once; 2.1% is held by the top ten. The sequenced sample consisted of peripheral blood mononuclear cells. These receptors all come from a person aged 18-70 years in good health.

There are many counts of this clone. The read ends 3 residues early relative to the CDR3; the germline J gene fills the gap. The chain joins TRBV28 to TRBJ2-3; TRBD2 aligns across 7 bases. CDR1 and CDR2 from the germline V gene are MDHEN and SYDVKM. V lost 3 bases, J lost 5 bases, and 17 bases stayed unmatched. CDR3 length: 18 residues. The sequenced part of the CDR3 DNA is TGTGCCAGCAGTTTTGGGCGCGGGAGTGCTAGGCAAGTAGATACG. It is translated as CASSFGRGSARQVDT. The complete CDR3 protein is CASSFGRGSARQVDTQYF.

This clone was detected ten times or more. The CDR3 end falls 3 residues outside the read, so it is completed with the germline J gene. This chain links TRBV7-3 with TRBJ1-6; D not certain. The ends were cut back, 3 bases at V and 2 bases at J, with 2 bases in the middle. Looked up from germline, CDR1 is SGHTA and CDR2 is FQGTGA. This CDR3 contains 13 residues. This CDR3 reads CASSFTYNSPLHF. The part of the CDR3 DNA that was read is TGTGCCAGCAGCTTTACCTATAATTCACCC.

This clone was detected many times. The read terminates 3 residues before the CDR3 end, so the remaining end is supplied by the germline J gene. The V and J genes are TRBV19 and TRBJ2-5; D not certain. The CDR3 is 13 residues long. With 7 bases removed from V and 4 bases from J, the gap between germline ends came to 13 bases. In germline, CDR1 is LNHDA, CDR2 SQIVND (reference sequence). The CDR3 loop reads CASTPTGVETQYF. The part of the CDR3 DNA that was read is TGTGCCAGTACCCCGACGGGTGTAGAGACC.

This clone was counted ten times or more. Read data end 3 residues before the CDR3 end; the end is taken from the germline J gene. V gene TRBV2 combines with J gene TRBJ2-3; 9 bases map to TRBD2. The CDR3 extends over 17 amino acids. Germline V gene data show CDR1 as SNHLY and CDR2 as FYNNEI. J was trimmed by 1 base and V by 5 bases; bases with no gene match: 10. The CDR3 sequence: CASSLAFRTSGTDTQYF. CDR3 DNA, as far as it was read: TGTGCCAGCAGTCTGGCCTTCCGGACTAGCGGCACAGATACG.

This clone was detected ten times or more. The read stops 3 residues short of the end of the CDR3; the missing end is completed from the germline J gene. J is TRBJ2-5 and V is TRBV20-1, with a weak D call TRBD2 (7 bases). V shed 0 bases and J shed 1 base, with 21 bases lying between them. The CDR3 totals 18 residues. Germline V CDR1 and CDR2: DFQATT, SNEGSKA (reference sequence). The CDR3 DNA, read in part, is TGCAGTGCTAGAGAGGGAAGGGATAGGGGGGGGCTCCAAGAGACC. Protein sequence: CSAREGRDRGGLQET. The complete CDR3 reads CSAREGRDRGGLQETQYF.

This clone was seen repeatedly, ten times or more. The CDR3 end is not reached by the read, which stops 3 residues before it; the germline J gene fills it in. The chain uses TRBV29-1 and TRBJ1-1; possible D gene TRBD1, 5 bases. Germline V CDR1 and CDR2: SQVTM, ANQGSEA. The CDR3 covers 12 residues. V was clipped by 4 bases and J by 4 bases, with 10 bases between them. CDR3 bases read: TGCAGCGTTGGGGGGGGAGGCACTGAA. This sequence encodes CSVGGGGTE. The entire CDR3 sequence reads CSVGGGGTEAFF.

This clone was recorded a few times. The observed sequence ends 3 residues before the CDR3 terminus, with the missing tail filled in from the germline J gene. The chain combines TRBV30 with TRBJ1-2; 8 bases agree with TRBD1. Germline V gives CDR1 GTSNPN, CDR2 SVGIG (reference sequence). The CDR3 sequence is 13 residues long. CDR3 sequence: CAWGRGLANDYTF. Partial CDR3 DNA: TGTGCCTGGGGCAGGGGGCTGGCCAATGAC. Combining the CDR3 with reference TRBV30 and TRBJ1-2 gives the whole variable domain SQTIHQWPATLVQPVGSPLSLECTVEGTSNPNLYWYRQAAGRGLQLLFYSVGIGQISSEVPQNLSASRPQDRQFILSSKKLLLSDSGFYLCAWGRGLANDYTFGSGTRLTVV.

Ten or more counts support this clone. The read finishes 3 residues shy of the CDR3 end, and the germline J gene is used to complete it. The genes are TRBV7-9 and TRBJ1-1, with a tentative D call TRBD1 (5 bases). CDR3 length: 15 amino acids. Germline V lookup: CDR1 SEHNR, CDR2 FQNEAQ (reference sequence). This chain's CDR3 is CASSLGSGPGGKAFF. The DNA read from the CDR3 is TGTGCCAGCAGCTTAGGATCGGGACCGGGGGGAAAA.

This clone was seen repeatedly, ten times or more. The read is 3 residues too short to cover the CDR3 end, so that end is filled in from the germline J gene. The chain has TRBV30 and TRBJ2-1, with 10 bases fitting TRBD2. Trimming removed 5 bases from V and 8 bases from J; junction bases left unmatched: 12. The CDR3 loop spans 15 amino acids. Germline CDR1 reads GTSNPN; CDR2 reads SVGIG (reference sequence). Incomplete CDR3 DNA: TGTGCCTGGCACCATCCCTCTAGCGGGAGTTATGAG. Translating it yields CAWHHPSSGSYE. The CDR3, in full, reads CAWHHPSSGSYEQFF.

This clone was found many times. The CDR3 is cut off 3 residues early in the read; its end comes from the germline J gene. The V gene is TRBV19, the J gene TRBJ2-7; 12 bases are a match to TRBD1. The CDR3 consists of 14 residues. The trim removed 10 bases at V and 6 bases at J, leaving 10 bases unmatched. Germline CDR1 and CDR2: LNHDA and SQIVND (reference sequence). The CDR3: CATQPGQGAIEQYF. The part of the CDR3 DNA that was read is TGTGCCACTCAACCGGGACAGGGGGCAATCGAG.

The table lists this clone with many counts. The sequenced fragment ends 3 residues before the CDR3 boundary, so the rest is inferred from the germline J gene. The chain combines TRBV19 with TRBJ2-1; D might be TRBD2 (5 bases). The germline V and J ends were trimmed by 5 bases and 0 bases, with 17 bases remaining between them. CDR1 is LNHDA, CDR2 SQIVND, per germline (reference sequence). The CDR3 runs 17 residues. The sequenced part of the CDR3 DNA is TGTGCCAGTAGTTCGACCTTGACTACTAGCTCCTACAATGAG. Translation gives CASSSTLTTSSYNE. The entire CDR3 sequence reads CASSSTLTTSSYNEQFF.

In its sample, this clone was seen many times. The CDR3 DNA, read in part, is TGTGCCAGCAGCCAAGCCTCCGCAGATACG. Amino acids: CASSQASADT. The complete CDR3 sequence is CASSQASADTQYF. The chain joins TRBV3-1 (or the pseudogene TRBV3-2) to TRBJ2-3, with D unresolved. The CDR3 end falls 3 residues outside the read, so it is completed with the germline J gene. Trimming left V 1 base short and J 4 bases short, with 6 bases between. Germline CDR1 LGHDT, CDR2 YNNKEL (reference sequence). This CDR3 has 13 residues.

This clone was observed a few times. The CDR3 end falls 3 residues outside the read, so it is completed with the germline J gene. The chain is built from TRBV30 and TRBJ1-2; D is undetermined. The CDR3 consists of 14 residues. CDR1 GTSNPN and CDR2 SVGIG come from the germline V gene (reference sequence). The part of the CDR3 DNA that was read is TGTGCCTGGAGCCGGACTAGCGGTAACAATGAC. This encodes CAWSRTSGNND. The full CDR3 protein reads CAWSRTSGNNDYTF.

This clone appeared many times. The read is 3 residues too short to cover the CDR3 end, so that end is filled in from the germline J gene. V usage is TRBV10-3 and J usage is TRBJ1-2; no firm D call. The V end was cut by 3 bases, the J end by 3 bases, with 8 bases between. The germline V gene has CDR1 ENHRY and CDR2 SYGVKD. This CDR3 has 13 residues. CDR3 sequence: CAISEDLDYGYTF. Partial CDR3 DNA: TGTGCCATCAGTGAAGATTTAGACTATGGC.

This clone was counted many times. Read coverage stops 3 residues before the CDR3 terminus; the germline J gene supplies the remainder. The V call is TRBV5-1, the J call TRBJ2-5; TRBD1 agrees at 8 bases. Germline-derived CDR1 and CDR2 are SGHRS and YFSETQ. This CDR3 has 16 amino acids. Trimming cost V 4 bases and J 2 bases; bases outside gene matches: 10. CDR3 region: CASSLGDRTEQETQYF. The DNA read from the CDR3 is TGCGCCAGCAGCCTGGGGGACAGGACGGAGCAAGAGACC.

This clone was recorded many times. Read coverage stops 3 residues before the CDR3 terminus; the germline J gene supplies the remainder. The V and J genes are TRBV5-5 and TRBJ1-1; a weak D match, TRBD1 (5 bases). The CDR3 loop spans 14 amino acids. Germline CDR1 SGHKS, CDR2 YYEKEE (reference sequence). This CDR3 reads CASSPERPGNGAFF. CDR3 bases read: TGTGCCAGCAGCCCAGAACGGCCAGGGAACGGA.

Many counts were recorded for this clone. The read stops 3 residues short of the end of the CDR3; the missing end is completed from the germline J gene. The chain is built from TRBV7-8 and TRBJ1-5; maybe TRBD1 (6 bases). Trimming removed 0 bases from V and 6 bases from J, with 9 bases in between. CDR1 and CDR2 (germline): SGHVS, FQNEAQ. CDR3 length: 14 residues. CDR3 in amino acids: CASSLAGRGQPQHF. The sequenced part of the CDR3 DNA is TGTGCCAGCAGCTTAGCTGGCAGGGGTCAGCCC.

This clone was observed many times. The CDR3 end falls 3 residues outside the read, so it is completed with the germline J gene. This chain connects TRBV30 to TRBJ2-1, with D possibly TRBD2 on 6 matching bases. The V gene's germline CDR1 is GTSNPN and CDR2 SVGIG (reference sequence). The CDR3 runs 13 residues. V was shortened by 0 bases and J by 9 bases, with 12 bases between the two germline ends. Incomplete CDR3 DNA: TGTGCCTGGAGTGTAGGAAGGGGACTTGAG. It yields the protein CAWSVGRGLE. The whole CDR3 region reads CAWSVGRGLEQFF. The full variable domain, with the rest looked up from reference TRBV30 and TRBJ2-1, is SQTIHQWPATLVQPVGSPLSLECTVEGTSNPNLYWYRQAAGRGLQLLFYSVGIGQISSEVPQNLSASRPQDRQFILSSKKLLLSDSGFYLCAWSVGRGLEQFFGPGTRLTVL.